The 26 T cell receptor beta chains below come from one sample, sequenced in a study of coeliac disease. General observations from the study: Active celiac intraepithelial and lamina propria samples had lower TRB and TRG clonality than control samples.

Which antigens these TCRs recognize remains unknown. TCRdb's copy holds only in-frame clones and misses some; the assay was immunoSEQ multiplex PCR. The sample yields some 4,000 clones, 55% to 65% seen once. The sequencing sample was made of intraepithelial lymphocytes from the gut. The receptors shown here come from a man in his 70s with active celiac disease.

CDR3 sequence: CASNSGGAYEQYF. In nucleotides, the CDR3 is TGTGCCAGCAACAGCGGGGGAGCCTACGAGCAGTACTTC. The V gene is TRBV2, the J gene TRBJ2-7, with 8 bases lining up with TRBD2. Germline CDR1 and CDR2: SNHLY and FYNNEI. This CDR3 has 13 residues. Trimming at V came to 7 bases and at J to 2 bases, leaving 4 bases not matched to a gene.

This chain uses TRBV4-3 with TRBJ1-2; 9 bases fit TRBD1. Germline CDR1 LGHNA, CDR2 YSLEER. J gave up 4 bases and V 3 bases, and 6 bases lay outside the gene matches. The CDR3 is 15 residues long. The CDR3: CASSHSDRGAYGYTF. CDR3 sequence (DNA): TGCGCCAGCAGCCATTCCGACAGGGGGGCCTATGGCTACACCTTC.

The chain carries TRBV6-5 and TRBJ1-1; no definite D call. Between the trimmed V and J ends, which lost 4 bases and 1 base, there was a span of 7 bases. The CDR3 has 13 amino acids. From germline, CDR1 is MNHEY and CDR2 SVGAGI. This CDR3 is CASSFGGNTEAFF. The CDR3 DNA reads TGTGCCAGCAGTTTTGGAGGGAACACTGAAGCTTTCTTT.

This clone was found once. The chain has TRBV7-9 and TRBJ2-7; weak D call: TRBD2 (6 bases). V shed 1 base and J shed 3 bases, with 7 bases lying between them. CDR3 length: 13 amino acids. Germline values: CDR1 SEHNR, CDR2 FQNEAQ (reference sequence). The CDR3 DNA is TGTGCCAGCAGCTTAGTGGGGGGCTACGAGCAGTACTTC. Translated: CASSLVGGYEQYF.

This chain uses TRBV5-1 with TRBJ1-5, with TRBD1 matching 8 bases. Trimming removed 3 bases from V and 6 bases from J; junction bases left unmatched: 8. The CDR3 spans 15 residues. Germline CDR1 and CDR2: SGHRS and YFSETQ. DNA for the CDR3: TGCGCCAGCAGCTCTGGACAGGGCGACGTTCAGCCCCAGCATTTT. Translated: CASSSGQGDVQPQHF.

This clone is large. The chain has TRBV7-8 and TRBJ1-5; 7 bases agree with TRBD1. V dropped 5 bases and J dropped 1; count of bases not matched to a gene: 5. The V gene's germline CDR1 is SGHVS and CDR2 FQNEAQ. The length of the CDR3 is 15 residues. This CDR3 is CASSGGTESNQPQHF. The CDR3 DNA is TGTGCCAGCAGCGGGGGGACAGAGAGCAATCAGCCCCAGCATTTT.

This clone was observed a few times. This chain connects TRBV9 to TRBJ2-2; perhaps TRBD1 as D (5 bases). Germline V gives CDR1 SGDLS, CDR2 YYNGEE. The ends were cut back, 0 bases at V and 6 bases at J, with 21 bases in the middle. The CDR3 loop spans 18 amino acids. This CDR3 reads CASSVAGLGVGDAGELFF. The CDR3 DNA is TGTGCCAGCAGCGTAGCAGGGCTAGGAGTCGGAGACGCCGGGGAGCTGTTTTTT.

This sequence joins TRBV29-1 and TRBJ2-1; TRBD1 matches at 9 bases. V trimming: 4 bases; J trimming: 7 bases; junction bases outside the gene matches: 8. Per the germline V gene, CDR1 is SQVTM and CDR2 is ANQGSEA. The CDR3 has 14 residues. CDR3 in amino acids: CSVVSWDRVNEQFF. CDR3 in DNA: TGCAGCGTTGTGAGTTGGGACAGGGTGAATGAGCAGTTCTTC.

The chain links TRBV6-1 to TRBJ1-1; no firm D call. V lost 8 bases, J lost 3 bases, and 10 bases lay in between. The CDR3 is 12 amino acids. CDR1 is MNHNS, CDR2 SASEGT, per germline. The CDR3 region is CASEALDTEAFF. CDR3 sequence (DNA): TGTGCCAGCGAGGCCCTAGACACTGAAGCTTTCTTT.

The chain uses TRBV2 and TRBJ2-2; 8 bases map to TRBD1. Trimming cost V 5 bases and J 6 bases; bases outside gene matches: 8. The CDR3 contains 15 residues. Germline CDR1 is SNHLY and CDR2 is FYNNEI. CDR3 amino acids: CASSTQGAFAGELFF. The CDR3 bases are TGTGCCAGCAGTACTCAGGGGGCTTTCGCCGGGGAGCTGTTTTTT.

This clone has a handful of counts. V gene TRBV4-1 combines with J gene TRBJ2-2; possibly TRBD2 for D (5 bases). CDR3 size: 15 residues. Looked up from germline, CDR1 is MGHRA and CDR2 is YSYEKL. Trimming cost V 8 bases and J 1 base, with 14 bases left between them. The CDR3 sequence: CASSFGVGNTGELFF. The CDR3 DNA is TGCGCCAGCTCCTTCGGGGTTGGGAACACCGGGGAGCTGTTTTTT.

This chain links TRBV5-4 with TRBJ2-7; TRBD2 matches at 8 bases. CDR3 length equals 15 residues. Losses at the gene ends were 5 bases for V and 0 bases for J; bases not matched to a gene: 7. Germline CDR1 is SGHNT and CDR2 is YYREEE (reference sequence). Here the CDR3 reads CASSTRTSTSYEQYF. The CDR3 DNA reads as TGTGCCAGCAGTACCCGGACTAGCACCTCCTACGAGCAGTACTTC.

J is TRBJ2-7 and V is TRBV21-1; the tabulated D call, TRBD1, remains unverified against the DNA. TRBV21-1 is listed as a pseudogene. There are 18 residues in the CDR3. In nucleotides, the CDR3 is TGTGCCAGCAGCAAAGTTGGGCGACAGCCCACGGTGAGGTACGAGCAGTACTTC. It specifies CASSKVGRQPTVRYEQYF.

The rearrangement joins TRBV4-1 to TRBJ2-7; 7 bases are a match to TRBD1. The germline CDR1 and CDR2 sequences are MGHRA and YSYEKL. V dropped 0 bases and J dropped 0; count of bases not matched to a gene: 2. This CDR3 contains 15 residues. CDR3 in DNA: TGCGCCAGCAGCCAAGAGGACAGGCCCTCCTACGAGCAGTACTTC. Protein: CASSQEDRPSYEQYF.

This clone was observed once. The chain combines TRBV18 with TRBJ1-4; TRBD1 matches at 7 bases. V was pared by 5 bases and J by 3 bases, with 3 bases of the junction left unmatched. The CDR3 sequence is 14 residues long. The germline V gene encodes CDR1 KGHSH and CDR2 LQKENI. CDR3 coding DNA: TGTGCCAGCTCAAGACAGGGCCCTAATGAAAAACTGTTTTTT. It encodes CASSRQGPNEKLFF. Full variable domain (remainder filled in from reference TRBV18 and TRBJ1-4): NAGVMQNPRHLVRRRGQEARLRCSPMKGHSHVYWYRQLPEEGLKFMVYLQKENIIDESGMPKERFSAEFPKEGPSILRIQQVVRGDSAAYFCASSRQGPNEKLFFGSGTQLSVL.

The rearrangement links TRBV27 to TRBJ2-3; possibly TRBD1 for D (6 bases). Trimming stripped 5 bases from V and 5 bases from J, with 14 bases between. From germline, CDR1 is MNHEY and CDR2 SMNVEV (reference sequence). This CDR3 has 14 residues. For the CDR3, the DNA is TGTGCCAGCAGTCCGCACGACAGGAAAGATACGCAGTATTTT. Amino acids: CASSPHDRKDTQYF.

This clone was seen just once. The chain employs TRBV28 and TRBJ1-2, with D possibly matching TRBD1 (5 bases). V lost 3 bases to trimming and J lost 6 bases, with 11 bases between them. The CDR3 runs 13 residues. CDR1 is MDHEN and CDR2 is SYDVKM in the germline V gene. The CDR3 is CASSFQGWNGYTF. The CDR3 nucleotides read TGTGCCAGCAGTTTCCAGGGATGGAATGGCTACACCTTC.

J is TRBJ2-5 and V is TRBV9; 8 nucleotides line up with TRBD2. Germline CDR1 reads SGDLS; CDR2 reads YYNGEE. V lost 3 bases to trimming and J lost 2 bases; unmatched junction nucleotides: 0. There are 13 residues in the CDR3. The CDR3 region is CASSGLAQETQYF. The CDR3 DNA follows: TGTGCCAGCAGCGGACTAGCGCAAGAGACCCAGTACTTC.

The chain carries TRBV29-1 and TRBJ2-7; 8 bases fit TRBD1. The junction had 10 bases not matched to a gene; V was cut back by 6 bases and J by 6 bases. CDR3 size: 13 residues. Germline CDR1 SQVTM, CDR2 ANQGSEA. CDR3 amino acids: CSVALRDRSEQYF. CDR3 nucleotide sequence: TGCAGCGTCGCACTCCGGGACAGGTCCGAGCAGTACTTC.

The chain links TRBV29-1 to TRBJ2-3; D perhaps matches TRBD1 (5 bases). Per germline, CDR1 SQVTM and CDR2 ANQGSEA. This CDR3 comprises 12 residues. Trimming removed 7 bases at V and 2 bases at J, with 10 bases between. The CDR3 DNA is TGCAGCGCCAGGGTAATCACAGATACGCAGTATTTT. It yields the protein CSARVITDTQYF.

The genes are TRBV27 and TRBJ1-1; TRBD1 aligns across 9 bases. The CDR3 loop spans 14 amino acids. The germline gives CDR1 MNHEY, CDR2 SMNVEV (reference sequence). V was clipped by 3 bases and J by 1 base; unmatched bases: 0. For the CDR3, the DNA is TGTGCCAGCAGTTTGGACAGGGGGAACACTGAAGCTTTCTTT. It is translated as CASSLDRGNTEAFF.

This clone was detected only a few times. The chain uses TRBV11-2 and TRBJ2-2; D call uncertain. The length of the CDR3 is 13 residues. Trimming shortened V by 3 bases and J by 7 bases, and 9 bases separated the two germline ends. Germline CDR1 is SGHAT and CDR2 is FQNNGV. CDR3 residues: CASSFLAIGELFF. Here the CDR3 DNA reads TGTGCCAGCAGCTTTCTTGCGATCGGGGAGCTGTTTTTT.

The chain couples TRBV7-6 to TRBJ2-3, with D unclear. V gave up 1 base and J gave up 0 bases, with 14 bases separating them. Germline V gene sequence: CDR1 SGHVS, CDR2 FNYEAQ. The CDR3 has 17 residues. CDR3 nucleotide sequence: TGTGCCAGCAGCTTAGTCCCGCGAGGCATTAGCACAGATACGCAGTATTTT. It codes for CASSLVPRGISTDTQYF.

The rearrangement joins TRBV10-3 to TRBJ1-1; D possibly corresponds to TRBD1 (5 bases). V was pared by 4 bases and J by 4 bases, with 19 bases between. This CDR3 region has 16 residues. The germline V gene has CDR1 ENHRY and CDR2 SYGVKD. The CDR3 sequence: CAISVWRGGGITEAFF. CDR3 in DNA: TGTGCCATCAGTGTCTGGAGGGGTGGAGGAATCACTGAAGCTTTCTTT.

The rearrangement joins TRBV29-1 to TRBJ1-5; a weak D match, TRBD1 (5 bases). V was clipped by 8 bases and J by 11 bases, with 19 bases between them. Germline V gene sequence: CDR1 SQVTM, CDR2 ANQGSEA. This CDR3 spans 12 amino acids. The chain's CDR3 is CSPQAAQSAQHF. Written as DNA, the CDR3 is TGCAGCCCACAGGCGGCACAATCAGCCCAGCATTTT.

This clone was counted a few times. The chain couples TRBV7-3 to TRBJ1-1; 7 bases agree with TRBD1. J was trimmed by 6 bases and V by 1 base; bases with no gene match: 8. This CDR3 spans 15 amino acids. Germline V gene data show CDR1 as SGHTA and CDR2 as FQGTGA. The CDR3 is CASSLRRAGGAEAFF. In DNA, the CDR3 is TGTGCCAGCAGCTTAAGGAGGGCAGGGGGTGCTGAAGCTTTCTTT.